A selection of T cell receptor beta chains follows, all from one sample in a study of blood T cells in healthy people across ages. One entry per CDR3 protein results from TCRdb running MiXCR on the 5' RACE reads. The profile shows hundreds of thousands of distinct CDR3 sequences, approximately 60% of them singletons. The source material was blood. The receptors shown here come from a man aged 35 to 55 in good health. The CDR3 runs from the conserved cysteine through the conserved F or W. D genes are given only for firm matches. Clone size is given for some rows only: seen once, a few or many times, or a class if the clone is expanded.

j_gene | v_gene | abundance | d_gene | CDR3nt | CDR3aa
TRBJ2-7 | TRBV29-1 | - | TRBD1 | TGCAGCGTTGAAACAACCGGGGGGGACAGGGGGCCGTACTTC | CSVETTGGDRGPYF
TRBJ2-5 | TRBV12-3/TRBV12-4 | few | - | TGTGCCAGCAGTTTAATTCCTAAAGGGCAGTACTTC | CASSLIPKGQYF
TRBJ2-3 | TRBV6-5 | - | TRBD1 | TGTGCCAGCAGTAGCTGGGACAGACGAAGCACAGATACGCAGTATTTT | CASSSWDRRSTDTQYF
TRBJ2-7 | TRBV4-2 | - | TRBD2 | TGTGCCAGCAGCCAACAAGCTAGCGGCGAGTACTACGAGCAGTACTTC | CASSQQASGEYYEQYF
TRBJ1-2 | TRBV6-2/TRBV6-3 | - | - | TGTGCCAGCAGTTTCCGCACCGAGGGACGCCAACGCTATGGCTACACCTTC | CASSFRTEGRQRYGYTF
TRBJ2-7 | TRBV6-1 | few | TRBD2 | TGTGCCAGCAGTGAGAGCGGGATCGGCTCCTACGAGCAGTACTTC | CASSESGIGSYEQYF
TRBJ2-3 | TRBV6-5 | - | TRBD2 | TGTGCCAGCAGTGAACTAGCGGGCACAGATACGCAGTATTTT | CASSELAGTDTQYF
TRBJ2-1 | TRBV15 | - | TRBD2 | TGTGCCACCAGCAGGGAGCGGGGGACCTACAATGAGCAGTTCTTC | CATSRERGTYNEQFF
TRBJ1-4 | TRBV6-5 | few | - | TGTGCCAGCAGTCGAAGGACGCCGGTGGGCGAAAAACTGTTTTTT | CASSRRTPVGEKLFF
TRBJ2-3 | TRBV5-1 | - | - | TGCGCCAGCAGCTTGGCCAGGGCCCCGGTATGGTCAGATACGCAGTATTTT | CASSLARAPVWSDTQYF
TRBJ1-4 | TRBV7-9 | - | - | TGTGCCAGCAGCTTAGGTTTCAGGGGACCTTCAACTAATGAAAAACTGTTTTTT | CASSLGFRGPSTNEKLFF
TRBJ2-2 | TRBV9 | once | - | TGTGCCAGCAGCGTAGTTGGAGTTGGCACCGGGGAGCTGTTTTTT | CASSVVGVGTGELFF
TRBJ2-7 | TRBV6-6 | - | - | TGTGCCAGCAGTAGCCACGGGGGTGCCTACGAGCAGTACTTC | CASSSHGGAYEQYF
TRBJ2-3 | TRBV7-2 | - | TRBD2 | TGTGCCAGCAGCTTAGTTGGGACTAGCGGACTCACAGATACGCAGTATTTT | CASSLVGTSGLTDTQYF
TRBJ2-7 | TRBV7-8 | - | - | TGTGCCAGCAGCTTAGGGCCAAATGGGGAGCAGTACTTC | CASSLGPNGEQYF
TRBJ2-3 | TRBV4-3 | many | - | TGCGCCAGCAGTCTAGGGGACATATACACAGATACGCAGTATTTT | CASSLGDIYTDTQYF
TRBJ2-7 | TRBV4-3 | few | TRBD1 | TGCGCCAGCAGCCACACCGGGACAGGGTTTTCCTACGAGCAGTACTTC | CASSHTGTGFSYEQYF
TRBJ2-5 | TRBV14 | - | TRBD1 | TGTGCCAGCAGCCAAGATATCGGCCCAGGGGGGACCCAGTACTTC | CASSQDIGPGGTQYF
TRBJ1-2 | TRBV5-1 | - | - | TGCGCCAGCGCGACGGAAGACGGAACCTATGGCTACACCTTC | CASATEDGTYGYTF
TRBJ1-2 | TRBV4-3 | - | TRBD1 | TGCGCCAGCAGCCAATTACTTACCGGGACAGGGAATGGCTACACCTTC | CASSQLLTGTGNGYTF
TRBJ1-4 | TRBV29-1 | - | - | TGCAGCGTTGGTGACGGGGCAACTAATGAAAAACTGTTTTTT | CSVGDGATNEKLFF
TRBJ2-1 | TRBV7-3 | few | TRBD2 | TGTGCCAGCAGCTTCTCCGGACTAGCAACCAATGAGCAGTTCTTC | CASSFSGLATNEQFF
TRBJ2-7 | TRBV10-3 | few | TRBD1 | TGTGCCATCAGTGAGCCCACAGGGGGCCCCACAGGGGGCTCCTACGAGCAGTACTTC | CAISEPTGGPTGGSYEQYF
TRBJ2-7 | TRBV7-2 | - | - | TGTGCCACCCAGCTCGCGGAACCCTACGAGCAGTACTTC | CATQLAEPYEQYF
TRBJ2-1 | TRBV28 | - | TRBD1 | TGTGCCAGCAGACTCCCCCAGACAGGGGGCAATGAGCAGTTCTTC | CASRLPQTGGNEQFF
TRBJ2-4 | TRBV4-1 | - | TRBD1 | TGCGCCAGCAGCCAGGTTGGGACAGGGTCATCGGAGCAGTACTTC | CASSQVGTGSSEQYF
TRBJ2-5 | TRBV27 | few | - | TGTGCCAACTCCATCTCGGACAGAGAAGAGACCCAGTACTTC | CANSISDREETQYF
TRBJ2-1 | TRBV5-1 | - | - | TGCACCAGCACCCTCAACTGGGACAACGATGGCGAGCAGTTCTTC | CTSTLNWDNDGEQFF
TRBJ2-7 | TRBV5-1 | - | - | TGCGCCAGCAGCTTGGACAGGGAGGACGAGCAGTACTTC | CASSLDREDEQYF
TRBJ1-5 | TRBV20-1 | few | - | TGCAGTGCTAGAGATCGGGTGAGGAGTGCTTATAGCAATCAGCCCCAGCATTTT | CSARDRVRSAYSNQPQHF
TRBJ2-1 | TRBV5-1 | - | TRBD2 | TGCGCCAGCAGCTTGGCGCTAGCGGGAGGCATCTCCTACAATGAGCAGTTCTTC | CASSLALAGGISYNEQFF
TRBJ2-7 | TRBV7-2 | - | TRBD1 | TGTGCCAGCCAAATAGGGGGCAGATCCTCCTACGAGCAGTACTTC | CASQIGGRSSYEQYF
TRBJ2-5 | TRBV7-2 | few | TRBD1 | TGTGCCAGCAGAAACGACAGGGGGGACTCCCAAGAGACCCAGTACTTC | CASRNDRGDSQETQYF
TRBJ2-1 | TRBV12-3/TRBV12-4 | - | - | TGTGCCAGCAGTTTACGCCTTTGGAGGGTCGACAGAAAAAATGAGCAGTTCTTC | CASSLRLWRVDRKNEQFF
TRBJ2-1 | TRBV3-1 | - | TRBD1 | TGTGCCAGCAGCCTAAGGGCAGGGGGAAAGGGTGAGCAGTTCTTC | CASSLRAGGKGEQFF
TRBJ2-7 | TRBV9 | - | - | TGTGCCAGCAGCGTGGGAGGAAAACCTTACGAGCAGTACTTC | CASSVGGKPYEQYF
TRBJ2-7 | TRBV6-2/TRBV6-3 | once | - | TGTGCCAGCAGTTACACCCAGGGTTACGAGCAGTACTTC | CASSYTQGYEQYF
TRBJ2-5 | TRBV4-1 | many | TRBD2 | TGCGCCAGCAGCCCCGAGGCGTCTAGCGGGGGGTCCAATGAGCAGTACTTC | CASSPEASSGGSNEQYF
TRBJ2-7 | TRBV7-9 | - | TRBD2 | TGTGTCAGCAGCGGTGATCCTAGCGGGCTGGCCGAGCAGTACTTC | CVSSGDPSGLAEQYF
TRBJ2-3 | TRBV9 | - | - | TGTGCCAGCAGCGTAGGGGGAGGTTCTCTCACAGATACGCAGTATTTT | CASSVGGGSLTDTQYF
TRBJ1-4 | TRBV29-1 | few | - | TGCAGCGCCCGGGGAGACAGAACCAATGAAAAACTGTTTTTT | CSARGDRTNEKLFF
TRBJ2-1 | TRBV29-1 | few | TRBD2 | TGCAGCGTTGATGGACTAGCGGGAGTAGGGAATGAGCAGTTCTTC | CSVDGLAGVGNEQFF
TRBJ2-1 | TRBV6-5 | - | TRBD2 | TGTGCCAGCAGTTACGGGACTAGCGTGGGTCTGCAGTTCTTC | CASSYGTSVGLQFF
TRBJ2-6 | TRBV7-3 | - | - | TGTGCCAGCAGCTTAATCTCCGGCTCTGGGGCCAACGTCCTGACTTTC | CASSLISGSGANVLTF
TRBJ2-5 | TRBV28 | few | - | TGTGCCAGCAGTTTTAAGGAGGGTCGGCAGTACTTC | CASSFKEGRQYF
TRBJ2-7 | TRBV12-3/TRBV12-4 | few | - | TGTGCCAGCAGCCCGACCGTTAACGGGCAGTACTTC | CASSPTVNGQYF
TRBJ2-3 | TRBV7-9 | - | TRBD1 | TGTGCCAGCAGCTTTGCGGGACAGGACACAGATACGCAGTATTTT | CASSFAGQDTDTQYF
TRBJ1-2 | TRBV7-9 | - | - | TGTGCCAGCAGCTCCGTCCATGGCTACACCTTC | CASSSVHGYTF
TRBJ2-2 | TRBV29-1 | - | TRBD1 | TGCAGCGTTCGGGGGACAGGATCAATCGGGGAGCTGTTTTTT | CSVRGTGSIGELFF
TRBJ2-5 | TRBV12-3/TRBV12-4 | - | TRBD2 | TGTGCCAGCAGTTTCGAAGGACTAGTGGGAGATCGAGAGACCCAGTACTTC | CASSFEGLVGDRETQYF
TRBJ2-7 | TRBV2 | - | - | TGTGCCAGCAGCCCCGACAGAATCAGCTACGAGCAGTACTTC | CASSPDRISYEQYF
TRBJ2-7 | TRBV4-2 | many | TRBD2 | TGTGCCAGCAGCCAAGAGACTAGCGGGAGTTACGAGCAGTACTTC | CASSQETSGSYEQYF
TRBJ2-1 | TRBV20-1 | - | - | TGCAGTGCTGAAGAATACAATGAGCAGTTCTTC | CSAEEYNEQFF
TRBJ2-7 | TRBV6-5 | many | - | TGTGCCAGCAGTTCGGACTGGGACGAGCAGTACTTC | CASSSDWDEQYF
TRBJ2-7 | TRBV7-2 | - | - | TGTGCCAGCAGCTTACAACTAGGTGGTTTTGTCGAGCAGTACTTC | CASSLQLGGFVEQYF
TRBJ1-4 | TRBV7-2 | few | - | TGTGCCAGCAGCTTAGCGGGGCCGAACCTTAATGAAAAACTGTTTTTT | CASSLAGPNLNEKLFF
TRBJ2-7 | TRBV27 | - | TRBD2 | TGTGCCAGCATCGGTAGCGGGAGGGCAACCTACGAGCAGTACTTC | CASIGSGRATYEQYF